Reported below is one TCR beta chain. Its antigen is currently unknown. The sample originates from a study of T cells in localized non-small cell lung cancer. General study points: Sequencing, confined to only one tumor region, leaves heterogeneity possible. Uninvolved adjacent lung showed higher T cell clonality than tumor.

Clones were sequenced by immunoSEQ multiplex PCR, and TCRdb holds only the in-frame ones, with some missing. Of approximately 32,000 clones listed, roughly four fifths are singletons. Germline CDR1 is SGHTA and CDR2 is FQGTGA. With 2 bases removed from V and 4 bases from J, the gap between germline ends came to 6 bases. The CDR3 runs to 13 residues. The sample here was peripheral blood, taken before any cancer treatment. The J gene is TRBJ2-1, the V gene TRBV7-3; no reliable D call. This clonotype was obtained from a male donor older than 55 with stage III squamous cell lung carcinoma. The CDR3 spells CASSLYGYNEQFF. As DNA, the CDR3 is TGTGCCAGCAGCTTATACGGGTACAATGAGCAGTTCTTC.